This TCR beta chain came from a study of T cells in Graves' hyperthyroidism and ophthalmopathy. V lost 4 bases to trimming and J lost 5 bases, with 12 bases between them. Germline loops: CDR1 SGHRS, CDR2 YFSETQ. The CDR3 contains 13 residues. Amplified TCR beta CDR3 regions derived from RNA transcripts. First-round RT-PCR with HTBI primers amplified the TCR CDR3 region. TCRdb recomputed calls from the multiplex PCR reads with MiXCR, one row per CDR3 protein. The sample contains about 570,000 distinct CDR3 sequences, around 42% of which appear only once. Diagnostic decisions used clinical symptoms, serum thyroxine and TRAb, thyroid ultrasound and orbital computed tomography.

Input material: peripheral blood or thyroid tissue (not recorded which). The chain combines TRBV5-1 with TRBJ2-5, with D perhaps matching TRBD1 (5 bases). The clonotype comes from an adult woman with Graves' disease, either hyperthyroidism or ophthalmopathy (not recorded which). The CDR3 here is CASSLGQAETQYF. DNA for the CDR3: TGCGCCAGCAGCCTGGGGCAAGCGGAGACCCAGTACTTC.